This T cell receptor beta chain was sequenced for a study of T-cell reconstitution after alpha-beta-depleted transplantation in children (dated by TCRdb to the mid-2010s). Study-level background: T-cell immune reconstitution after TCRalphabeta/CD19-depleted allogeneic hematopoietic cell transplantation in children was quantitatively tracked in the study by means of TCR repertoire profiling. The research as a whole found: In some patients, the high TCRbeta diversity seen at day 60 was put down to recipient T cells and intrathymic progenitors that had survived conditioning. The apparently early recovery of alphabetaT-cell counts about two months after transplant reportedly depended on only several hundred rapidly expanded clones that came from non-depleted graft cells. The frequencies of hyperexpanded clones fell over the following months, and after one year, T-cell counts and TCRbeta diversity were mostly attributed to newly produced T cells.

Many counts were recorded for this clonotype. No antigen is known for it. Base qualities are not provided; no much larger clone lies one nucleotide away. The treatment or condition label for this specimen denotes: allogeneic hematopoietic cell transplantation with graft depleted of TCRalphabeta T cells and CD19 B cells. The transplant recipients were children given TCRalphabeta/CD19-depleted allogeneic hematopoietic cell grafts. CDR1 and CDR2, per the germline V gene, are SGHRS and YFSETQ. At the junction V is shortened by 4 bases and J by 4 bases, with 6 bases in between. The CDR3 runs 11 amino acids, cysteine and phenylalanine included. The retained sequence is limited to the CDR3, 33 bases, with the frame set at the first base. Library preparation employed PCR. Sequencing took place on an Illumina HiSeq 2500. TCR library preparation used molecular barcoding, with unique molecular identifiers applied to normalize quantification of the TCRbeta repertoire. TCRdb reprocessing: public reads trimmed at Q25 with fastp, clones called with MiXCR, in-frame beta chains kept. Under each unique CDR3 protein, matching rows form one entry showing the most common genes and DNA. For this sample the table gives under 850,000 distinct CDR3 sequences, of which around 13% were detected only once. The ten largest account for 0.79% of the sample.

The chain employs TRBV5-1 and TRBJ2-7; no D gene can be assigned with confidence. The sequencing used PBMCs, collected before TCRalphabeta/CD19-depleted stem cell transplant. This sequence was found in a girl aged 2 to 9 with congenital amegakaryocytic thrombocytopenia, due to receive a stem cell transplant. The CDR3 protein sequence reads: CASSAQYEQYF. The DNA sequence is TGCGCCAGCAGCGCCCAGTACGAGCAGTACTTC.